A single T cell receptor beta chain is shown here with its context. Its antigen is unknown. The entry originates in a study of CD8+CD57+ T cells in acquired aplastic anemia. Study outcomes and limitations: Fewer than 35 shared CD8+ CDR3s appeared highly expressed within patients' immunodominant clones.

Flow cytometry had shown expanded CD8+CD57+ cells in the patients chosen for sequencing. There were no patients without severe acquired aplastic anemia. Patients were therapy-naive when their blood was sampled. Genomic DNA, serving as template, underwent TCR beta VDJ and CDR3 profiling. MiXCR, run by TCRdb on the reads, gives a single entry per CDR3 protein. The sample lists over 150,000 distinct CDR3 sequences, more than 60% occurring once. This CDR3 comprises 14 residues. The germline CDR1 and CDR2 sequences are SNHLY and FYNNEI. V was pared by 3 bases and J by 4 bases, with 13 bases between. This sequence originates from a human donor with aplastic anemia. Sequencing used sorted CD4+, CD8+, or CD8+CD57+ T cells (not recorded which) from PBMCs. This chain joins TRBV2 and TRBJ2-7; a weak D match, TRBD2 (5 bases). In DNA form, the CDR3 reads TGTGCCAGCAGTGAGAATCGGGGAGTATACGAGCAGTACTTC. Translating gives CASSENRGVYEQYF.